This T cell receptor beta chain derives from a study of T cell changes during pregnancy in multiple sclerosis. The repertoire was sequenced with immunoSEQ multiplex PCR; TCRdb's copy has only in-frame clones and lacks some. The sample records some 41,000 clones, roughly nine tenths being singletons. This CDR3 is 17 amino acids long. From germline, CDR1 is SGHRS and CDR2 YFSETQ. The trim removed 0 bases at V and 4 bases at J, leaving 11 bases unmatched. The V call is TRBV5-1, the J call TRBJ2-7; 9 positions match TRBD1. Material: CD4+ T cells from peripheral blood mononuclear cells, obtained after pregnancy. This TCR was sampled from a female donor with multiple sclerosis, enrolled in a pregnancy study. The CDR3: CASSLAGTGISTYEQYF. CDR3 nucleotide sequence: TGCGCCAGCAGCTTGGCTGGGACAGGGATTAGTACTTACGAGCAGTACTTC.